A selection of T cell receptor beta chains follows, all from one sample in a study of regulatory T cells in long-lasting Graves disease. MiXCR, applied by TCRdb to the multiplex PCR reads, yields one record per CDR3 protein. Among approximately 360,000 distinct CDR3 sequences, about 23% were seen once, and the ten largest hold 25% to 30%. The material sequenced was peripheral blood mononuclear cells (PBMCs), taken when the disease was refractory, from a patient treated with antithyroid drugs. The source is a woman aged 40 to 50 with Graves disease. The CDR3 runs from the conserved cysteine through the conserved F or W. Each record gives: J gene, clone size, D gene, V gene, CDR3 DNA, CDR3 protein. A D gene is named only where the DNA matches it firmly. Some rows have no size entry. The others give once, few or many, or a class for an expanded clone.

TRBJ2-7	few	NA	TRBV11-2	TGTGCCAGCACCCCACCGGGGTGGGGCTACGAGCAGTACTTC	CASTPPGWGYEQYF
TRBJ1-2	few	TRBD1	TRBV20-1	TGCAGTGCTAGAGATTTACAGGGGGCATCGAGCGGCTACACCTTC	CSARDLQGASSGYTF
TRBJ1-1	many	NA	TRBV29-1	TGCAGCGTTCGGTCAGGGAGCCCTGAAGCTTTCTTT	CSVRSGSPEAFF
TRBJ2-7	many	TRBD2	TRBV19	TGTGCCAGCAGCTCAGGACTAGCCACCTCCTACGAGCAGTACTTC	CASSSGLATSYEQYF
TRBJ1-1	many	NA	TRBV29-1	TGCAGCTCCGCCAGAATTTACAGGAACACTGAAGCTTTCTTT	CSSARIYRNTEAFF
TRBJ2-7	NA	NA	TRBV4-1	TGCGCCAGCAGCCTTCTACCCGGCCAGCTAGCCGCCTACGAGCAGTACTTC	CASSLLPGQLAAYEQYF
TRBJ2-2	NA	TRBD1	TRBV10-2	TGCGCCAGCACCGTGACGGCAGGGGGCTTGACCGGGGAGCTGTTTTTT	CASTVTAGGLTGELFF
TRBJ2-7	many	TRBD2	TRBV28	TGTGCCTTGGGACTAGCGGGAGAAGGTTACTACGAGCAGTACTTC	CALGLAGEGYYEQYF
TRBJ2-6	NA	NA	TRBV12-3/TRBV12-4	TGTGCCAGCAGTTTAAGTTTTGGGAACTCTGGGGCCAACGTCCTGACTTTC	CASSLSFGNSGANVLTF
TRBJ2-4	NA	NA	TRBV29-1	TGCAGCGTTGATACAGGATCGGACATTCAGTACTTC	CSVDTGSDIQYF
TRBJ2-4	NA	TRBD1	TRBV18	TGTGCCAGCTCACCGGGACAGGGGAAAAACATTCAGTACTTC	CASSPGQGKNIQYF
TRBJ1-2	many	NA	TRBV6-5	TGTGCCAGCAGTTCGTATCCTGGGGGCCGGGATGGCTACACCTTC	CASSSYPGGRDGYTF
TRBJ1-5	many	NA	TRBV28	TGTGCCAGCAGTTTCCTTACAGACCAACATCAGCCCCAGCATTTT	CASSFLTDQHQPQHF
TRBJ2-5	many	NA	TRBV3-1	TGTGCCAGCAGCCAAGATTCAGGCGGACAAGAGACCCAGTACTTC	CASSQDSGGQETQYF
TRBJ2-7	many	NA	TRBV6-1	TGTGCCAGCAGTGTACACCTCCCCTACGAGCAGTACTTC	CASSVHLPYEQYF
TRBJ2-7	many	NA	TRBV20-1	TGCAGTGCTAGCGGGAGAAGGGACGAGCAGTACTTC	CSASGRRDEQYF
TRBJ1-3	NA	TRBD1	TRBV7-9	TGTGCCAGCAGCTTATACGGGCAGGGGGCAGCTGGAAACACCATATATTTT	CASSLYGQGAAGNTIYF
TRBJ2-2	NA	TRBD2	TRBV9	TGTGCCAGCAGCACTCGACTAGCGGGAGGGTCCGGGGAGCTGTTTTTT	CASSTRLAGGSGELFF
TRBJ2-7	few	NA	TRBV9	TGTGCCAGCAGCGTTGTTAAGGGCACAGCGGGTGACGGGGAGCAGTACTTC	CASSVVKGTAGDGEQYF
TRBJ2-7	many	NA	TRBV7-8	TGTGCCAGCAGCTCAGATCTGAAGGGCCTTCGGGGCGAGCAGTACTTC	CASSSDLKGLRGEQYF
TRBJ2-2	few	TRBD1	TRBV6-1	TGTGCCAGCAGTGAATGGGGGACAGGGATGGAGGGGGAGCTGTTTTTT	CASSEWGTGMEGELFF
TRBJ2-7	NA	NA	TRBV29-1	TGCAGCGTTGAGAGAGTGAGGCAGGGCCACTACGAGCAGTACTTC	CSVERVRQGHYEQYF
TRBJ1-4	many	TRBD1	TRBV29-1	TGCAGCGTTGAGGGACAGGCCGAAAAACTGTTTTTT	CSVEGQAEKLFF
TRBJ2-7	NA	NA	TRBV4-1	TGCGCCAGCAGCCAAGTTGGACATATGGGTTCAGCCTACGAGCAGTACTTC	CASSQVGHMGSAYEQYF
TRBJ2-5	few	TRBD2	TRBV3-1	TGTGCCAGCAGCCATATAACTAGCGGGAGGGCCTCGGAGACCCAGTACTTC	CASSHITSGRASETQYF
TRBJ1-1	NA	NA	TRBV3-1	TGTGCCAGCAGCGACGGACCGTTGAACACTGAAGCTTTCTTT	CASSDGPLNTEAFF
TRBJ1-5	many	NA	TRBV2	TGTGCCAGCAGGCGTCGGAGGTGGCAGCCCCAGCATTTT	CASRRRRWQPQHF
TRBJ2-1	NA	NA	TRBV29-1	TGCAGCGTTTGGCAATCCTACAATGAGCAGTTCTTC	CSVWQSYNEQFF
TRBJ2-3	few	NA	TRBV28	TGTGCCAGCAGTTTACTAGCAGCAGATACGCAGTATTTT	CASSLLAADTQYF
TRBJ2-7	many	NA	TRBV12-3/TRBV12-4	TGTGCCAGCAGAAATGACCTCCCTACAGGGGAGCAGTACTTC	CASRNDLPTGEQYF
TRBJ1-2	NA	NA	TRBV19	TGTGCCAGTACTTCGAGGGACTATGGCTACACCTTC	CASTSRDYGYTF
TRBJ2-2	many	TRBD1	TRBV6-1	TGTGCCAGCAGCCTCGGACAGGTCAACACCGGGGAGCTGTTTTTT	CASSLGQVNTGELFF
TRBJ2-7	NA	NA	TRBV7-9	TGTGCCAGCAGCTCGGGGACTCACCCCCGGCAGTACTTC	CASSSGTHPRQYF
TRBJ1-1	many	NA	TRBV9	TGTGCCAGCAGCGTAGCTGTGAACACTGAAGCTTTCTTT	CASSVAVNTEAFF
TRBJ1-1	few	TRBD1	TRBV18	TGTGCCAGCTCACCGCGACAGGGGGCCACTGAAGCTTTCTTT	CASSPRQGATEAFF
TRBJ1-3	few	NA	TRBV7-9	TGTGCCAGCAGCAGGGCGCCCCATGGAAACACCATATATTTT	CASSRAPHGNTIYF
TRBJ2-2	many	TRBD2	TRBV15	TGTGCCACCAGCAGAGGGGGAAGCGGGAGGGCCCCCGGGGAGCTGTTTTTT	CATSRGGSGRAPGELFF
TRBJ1-2	many	NA	TRBV2	TGTGCCAGCCGGGGCCAGGGCAACTATGGCTACACCTTC	CASRGQGNYGYTF
TRBJ2-7	many	NA	TRBV28	TGTGCCAGCAGTCTAAGGAGACGGAGCTCCTACGAGCAGTACTTC	CASSLRRRSSYEQYF
TRBJ2-5	NA	NA	TRBV7-2	TGTGCCAGCAGCTATGGGGCTGGCGGACGCGAGACCCAGTACTTC	CASSYGAGGRETQYF
TRBJ2-1	few	TRBD2	TRBV29-1	TGCAGCGTTTCGCGCGGGAGGGCCTTTAAGCACAATGAGCAGTTCTTC	CSVSRGRAFKHNEQFF
TRBJ1-2	NA	NA	TRBV20-1	TGCAGTGCGCCCGGGACCCCCGTCTTTCCTAACTATGGCTACACCTTC	CSAPGTPVFPNYGYTF
TRBJ2-4	many	NA	TRBV5-1	TGCGCCAGCAGCTTGGCGGCAGGGACCAAAAACATTCAGTACTTC	CASSLAAGTKNIQYF
TRBJ1-5	many	NA	TRBV28	TGTGCCAGCAGTTCCCCCCCCGTGAGTCAGCCCCAGCATTTT	CASSSPPVSQPQHF
TRBJ1-5	few	TRBD1	TRBV20-1	TGCAGTGCTAGAGATTTAAGAGTAGGGGGCGAAGTTAATCAGCCCCAGCATTTT	CSARDLRVGGEVNQPQHF
TRBJ1-6	NA	NA	TRBV25-1	TGTGCCAGCAGTCTCCGGGACCGCTATAATTCACCCCTCCACTTT	CASSLRDRYNSPLHF
TRBJ1-4	many	NA	TRBV5-6	TGTGCCAGCAGCTCCCCAGGGACCCCCAATGAAAAACTGTTTTTT	CASSSPGTPNEKLFF
TRBJ2-7	many	TRBD2	TRBV11-2	TGTGCCAGCAGCTTGATATGGACTAGCGGGAGGTACGAGCAGTACTTC	CASSLIWTSGRYEQYF
TRBJ2-2	NA	TRBD2	TRBV6-5	TGTGCCAGCAGTTCCATCGTCACTAGCGGGAGTACCGGGGAGCTGTTTTTT	CASSSIVTSGSTGELFF
TRBJ1-3	many	NA	TRBV29-1	TGCAGCGTTGAAGAACGAAGGGGAAACACCATATATTTT	CSVEERRGNTIYF
TRBJ2-6	NA	NA	TRBV27	TGTGCCAGCAGTTTCGGTCCCGGGGCCAGCGTCCTGACTTTC	CASSFGPGASVLTF
TRBJ1-1	many	NA	TRBV6-1	TGTGCCAGCACGGAGGCGGTCCCCACTGAAGCTTTCTTT	CASTEAVPTEAFF